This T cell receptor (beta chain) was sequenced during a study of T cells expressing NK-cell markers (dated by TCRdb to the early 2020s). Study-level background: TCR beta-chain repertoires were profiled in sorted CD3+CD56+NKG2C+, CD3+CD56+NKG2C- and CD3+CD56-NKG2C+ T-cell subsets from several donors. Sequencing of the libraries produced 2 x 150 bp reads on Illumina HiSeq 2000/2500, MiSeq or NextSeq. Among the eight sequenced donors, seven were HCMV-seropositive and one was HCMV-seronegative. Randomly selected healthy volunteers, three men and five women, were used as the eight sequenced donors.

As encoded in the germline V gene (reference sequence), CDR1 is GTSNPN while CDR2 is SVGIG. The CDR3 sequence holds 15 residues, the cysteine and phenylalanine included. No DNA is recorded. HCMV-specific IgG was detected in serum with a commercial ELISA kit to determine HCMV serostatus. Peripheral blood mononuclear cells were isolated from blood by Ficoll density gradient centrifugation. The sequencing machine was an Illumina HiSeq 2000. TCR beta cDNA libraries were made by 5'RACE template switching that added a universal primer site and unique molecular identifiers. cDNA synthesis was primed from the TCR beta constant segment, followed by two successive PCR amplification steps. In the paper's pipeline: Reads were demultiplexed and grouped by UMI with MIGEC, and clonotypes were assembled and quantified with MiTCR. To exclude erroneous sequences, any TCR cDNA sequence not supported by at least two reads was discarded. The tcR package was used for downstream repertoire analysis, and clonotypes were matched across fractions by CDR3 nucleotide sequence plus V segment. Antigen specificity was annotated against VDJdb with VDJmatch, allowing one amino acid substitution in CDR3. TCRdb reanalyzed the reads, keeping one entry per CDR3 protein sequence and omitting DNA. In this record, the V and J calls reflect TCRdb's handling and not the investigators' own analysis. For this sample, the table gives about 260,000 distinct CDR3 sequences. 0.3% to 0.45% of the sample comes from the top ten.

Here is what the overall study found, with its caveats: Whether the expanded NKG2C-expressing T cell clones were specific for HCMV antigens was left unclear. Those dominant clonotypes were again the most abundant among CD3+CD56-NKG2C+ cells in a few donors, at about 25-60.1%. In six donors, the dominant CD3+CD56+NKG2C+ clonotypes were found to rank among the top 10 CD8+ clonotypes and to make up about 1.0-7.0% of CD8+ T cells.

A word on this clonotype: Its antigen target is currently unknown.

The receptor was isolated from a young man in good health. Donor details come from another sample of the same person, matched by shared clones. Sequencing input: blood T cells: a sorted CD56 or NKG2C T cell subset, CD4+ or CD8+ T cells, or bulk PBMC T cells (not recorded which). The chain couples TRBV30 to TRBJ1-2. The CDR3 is CAWRGGRHENYGYTF. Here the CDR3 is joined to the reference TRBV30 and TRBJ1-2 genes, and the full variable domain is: SQTIHQWPATLVQPVGSPLSLECTVEGTSNPNLYWYRQAAGRGLQLLFYSVGIGQISSEVPQNLSASRPQDRQFILSSKKLLLSDSGFYLCAWRGGRHENYGYTFGSGTRLTVV.